The 25 T cell receptor beta chains listed next were all sequenced from one sample in a study of monozygotic twins with cystic fibrosis. Repertoires were generated with immunoSEQ multiplex PCR, while TCRdb's copy carries only in-frame clones and drops some. The data contain approximately 36,000 clones, 75% to 95% of them seen just once; the ten biggest clones take up roughly 0.2%. The sequencing sample was made of blood. The receptors originated from a boy younger than 10 with cystic fibrosis.

CDR3 coding DNA: TGTGCCAGCAGCACTGGACAGAACACTGAAGCTTTCTTT. It specifies CASSTGQNTEAFF. This rearrangement joins TRBV7-8 to TRBJ1-1; possibly TRBD1 for D (5 bases). Trimming took 5 bases from V and 1 from J, leaving 8 bases between them. The V gene's germline CDR1 is SGHVS and CDR2 FQNEAQ. This CDR3 has 13 amino acids.

The chain combines TRBV4-2 with TRBJ2-3; D remains ambiguous. Trimming left V 0 bases short and J 2 bases short, with 9 bases between. Per the germline V gene, CDR1 is LGHNA and CDR2 is YNFKEQ. The CDR3 covers 15 residues. The DNA for the CDR3 is TGTGCCAGCAGCCAAGATCCGGATTTCACAGATACGCAGTATTTT. Protein: CASSQDPDFTDTQYF.

The chain recombines TRBV9 with TRBJ2-3; D remains unclear. This CDR3 has 14 residues. Trimming left V 2 bases short and J 5 bases short, with 12 bases between. In germline, CDR1 is SGDLS, CDR2 YYNGEE. DNA for the CDR3: TGTGCCAGCAGCGTTTTCGGCCGTGGAGATACGCAGTATTTT. Protein sequence: CASSVFGRGDTQYF. Full variable domain (rest looked up from reference TRBV9 and TRBJ2-3): DSGVTQTPKHLITATGQRVTLRCSPRSGDLSVYWYQQSLDQGLQFLIQYYNGEERAKGNILERFSAQQFPDLHSELNLSSLELGDSALYFCASSVFGRGDTQYFGPGTRLTVL.

This chain connects TRBV29-1 to TRBJ1-3; D is perhaps TRBD1 (5 bases). V was shortened by 7 bases and J by 5 bases, with 18 bases between the two germline ends. The CDR3 runs to 14 residues. Per germline, CDR1 SQVTM and CDR2 ANQGSEA. The CDR3 spells CSASGRGGRNTIYF. In DNA form, the CDR3 reads TGCAGCGCGTCGGGACGGGGAGGACGAAACACCATATATTTT.

CDR3 in amino acids: CASSRTVLNYGYTF. The CDR3 DNA sequence: TGTGCCAGCAGCCGGACAGTTCTTAACTATGGCTACACCTTC. This chain links TRBV5-8 with TRBJ1-2, with a tentative D call TRBD1 (6 bases). CDR1 SGHTS and CDR2 YDEGEE come from the germline V gene. Trimming removed 4 bases at V and 1 base at J, with 11 bases between. The CDR3 spans 14 residues.

The table lists this clone with a count of one. This chain links TRBV7-6 with TRBJ1-1, with D perhaps TRBD1 (5 bases). Deletions cut 1 base from V and 5 bases from J, with 17 bases between. There are 16 residues in the CDR3. The germline gives CDR1 SGHVS, CDR2 FNYEAQ. CDR3 amino acids: CASSLVTGAMGTEAFF. In DNA, the CDR3 is TGTGCCAGCAGCTTAGTTACTGGGGCGATGGGAACTGAAGCTTTCTTT.

The genes are TRBV10-2 and TRBJ1-2, with TRBD1 as a possible D gene (5 bases). The CDR3 length is 13 residues. V lost 10 bases and J lost 6, with 18 bases in between. Germline loops: CDR1 WSHSY, CDR2 SAAADI. The CDR3 DNA is TGCGCCACACCGGGACCATTTAGGCATGGCTACACCTTC. Protein product: CATPGPFRHGYTF.

The V gene is TRBV5-4, the J gene TRBJ2-1; 9 bases align to TRBD2. There are 15 residues in the CDR3. Germline CDR1 SGHNT, CDR2 YYREEE (reference sequence). Losses at the gene ends were 4 bases for V and 6 bases for J; bases not matched to a gene: 8. The CDR3 reads CASSPAAGGPNEQFF. The CDR3 coding sequence is TGTGCCAGCAGCCCCGCCGCGGGGGGGCCCAATGAGCAGTTCTTC. The complete variable domain, with remaining parts taken from reference TRBV5-4 and TRBJ2-1, reads ETGVTQSPTHLIKTRGQQVTLRCSSQSGHNTVSWYQQALGQGPQFIFQYYREEENGRGNFPPRFSGLQFPNYSSELNVNALELDDSALYLCASSPAAGGPNEQFFGPGTRLTVL.

The rearrangement uses TRBV10-2 and TRBJ2-6; D is unresolved. Trimming left V 4 bases short and J 2 bases short, with 0 bases between. CDR1 and CDR2 (germline): WSHSY, SAAADI. The CDR3 has 12 amino acids. The CDR3 region has the DNA TGCGCCAGCAGTGCTGGGGCCAACGTCCTGACTTTC. It translates to CASSAGANVLTF.

The V call is TRBV18, the J call TRBJ1-1; D remains unclear. The ends were cut back, 1 base at V and 1 base at J, with 4 bases in the middle. The length of the CDR3 is 13 residues. Per the germline V gene, CDR1 is KGHSH and CDR2 is LQKENI. CDR3 residues: CASSPQGNTEAFF. The CDR3 coding sequence is TGTGCCAGCTCACCACAGGGGAACACTGAAGCTTTCTTT.

The rearrangement joins TRBV4-3 to TRBJ1-2; the D gene is possibly TRBD1 (5 bases). V was cut by 5 bases and J by 1 base, with 14 bases left in between. The CDR3 is 15 amino acids. Germline assignment: CDR1 LGHNA and CDR2 YSLEER. CDR3 DNA: TGCGCCAGCAGCGGGACCAGGGACGGTAACTATGGCTACACCTTC. Its protein product is CASSGTRDGNYGYTF.

V usage is TRBV18 and J usage is TRBJ1-5; no clear D gene. V shed 3 bases and J shed 0 bases, with 9 bases lying between them. Per the germline V gene, CDR1 is KGHSH and CDR2 is LQKENI. CDR3 size: 15 residues. The CDR3 region is CASSPSTDSNQPQHF. CDR3 bases: TGTGCCAGCTCACCCTCCACTGATAGCAATCAGCCCCAGCATTTT.

In its sample, this clone was seen once. The gene calls are TRBV5-1 and TRBJ1-1, with D possibly matching TRBD1 (6 bases). V dropped 2 bases and J dropped 2 bases, with 10 bases sitting between them. This CDR3 contains 14 residues. Germline V gene data show CDR1 as SGHRS and CDR2 as YFSETQ. CDR3 bases: TGCGCCAGCAGCTTTGGGGGCTTCAACACTGAAGCTTTCTTT. Its protein is CASSFGGFNTEAFF.

The J gene is TRBJ1-1, the V gene TRBV15, with D hard to call. Trimming removed 5 bases at V and 9 bases at J, with 16 bases between. The CDR3 is made up of 13 amino acids. CDR1 and CDR2 from the germline V gene are LNHNV and YYDKDF (reference sequence). CDR3 sequence reads: CATSLEALTKAFF. The CDR3 nucleotides read TGTGCCACCAGCCTCGAGGCTCTTACGAAAGCTTTCTTT.

The chain uses TRBV7-2 and TRBJ1-1; 11 nucleotides agree with TRBD1. V was clipped by 4 bases and J by 2 bases; unmatched bases: 3. Germline loops: CDR1 SGHTA, CDR2 FQGNSA. This CDR3 has 15 amino acids. CDR3 sequence reads: CASSYWTGGNTEAFF. The CDR3 coding sequence is TGTGCCAGCAGCTACTGGACAGGGGGCAACACTGAAGCTTTCTTT.

The CDR3 bases are TGTGCCACCTCGGCGGGGGGGATGAGCTCCTACGAGCAGTACTTC. Encoded protein: CATSAGGMSSYEQYF. The chain recombines TRBV6-6 with TRBJ2-7, with 9 bases fitting TRBD2. V dropped 10 bases and J dropped 0; count of bases not matched to a gene: 10. Germline V lookup: CDR1 MNHNY, CDR2 SVGAGI (reference sequence). The CDR3 covers 15 residues.

The gene calls are TRBV29-1 and TRBJ1-3; no clear D. Trimming took off 0 bases at V and 0 bases at J, with 6 bases between the two ends. This CDR3 has 14 amino acids. From germline, CDR1 is SQVTM and CDR2 ANQGSEA. The DNA of the CDR3 is TGCAGCGTTGAAGACAGTCTCTCTGGAAACACCATATATTTT. It yields the protein CSVEDSLSGNTIYF.

The chain uses TRBV5-1 and TRBJ2-1; D might be TRBD1 (5 bases). The CDR3 has 17 residues. V shed 4 bases and J shed 0 bases, with 17 bases lying between them. Germline V gives CDR1 SGHRS, CDR2 YFSETQ. CDR3 amino acids: CASSPLTAGFSYNEQFF. The CDR3 DNA reads as TGCGCCAGCAGCCCTCTGACAGCAGGATTCTCCTACAATGAGCAGTTCTTC.

This clone was seen just once. The J gene is TRBJ2-3, the V gene TRBV4-3; D remains unclear. The CDR3 contains 16 residues. Germline V CDR1 and CDR2: LGHNA, YSLEER. Trimming pared 4 bases from V and 6 bases from J, leaving 20 bases between. The CDR3 loop reads CASSLRALTTSDTQYF. CDR3 bases: TGCGCCAGCAGCCTCCGGGCGCTAACTACGAGCGATACGCAGTATTTT.

The chain has TRBV7-9 and TRBJ2-5; TRBD1 might be the D (5 bases). V was trimmed by 1 base and J by 3 bases, leaving 9 bases between them. The CDR3 consists of 14 residues. Germline lookup yields CDR1 SEHNR and CDR2 FQNEAQ (reference sequence). In DNA, the CDR3 is TGTGCCAGCAGCTTAGTGTCCAGGGAAGAGACCCAGTACTTC. This sequence encodes CASSLVSREETQYF. Variable domain in full (rest from reference TRBV7-9 and TRBJ2-5): DTGVSQNPRHKITKRGQNVTFRCDPISEHNRLYWYRQTLGQGPEFLTYFQNEAQLEKSRLLSDRFSAERPKGSFSTLEIQRTEQGDSAMYLCASSLVSREETQYFGPGTRLLVL.

The genes are TRBV19 and TRBJ1-2; D might be TRBD1 (5 bases). The CDR3 covers 14 residues. V was shortened by 3 bases and J by 3 bases, with 11 bases between the two germline ends. CDR1 is LNHDA, CDR2 SQIVND, per germline (reference sequence). CDR3 sequence reads: CASSISDTDYGYTF. Written as DNA, the CDR3 is TGTGCCAGTAGTATCTCGGACACGGACTATGGCTACACCTTC.

This rearrangement joins TRBV5-1 to TRBJ1-2, with D possibly TRBD1 on 5 matching bases. The CDR3 has 15 residues. Per germline, CDR1 SGHRS and CDR2 YFSETQ. Between the trimmed V and J ends, which lost 3 bases and 9 bases, there was a span of 21 bases. The CDR3, as DNA: TGCGCCAGCAGCTGGTTTGGGGGACCTAATTTAAGCTACACCTTC. Protein product: CASSWFGGPNLSYTF.

The genes are TRBV5-6 and TRBJ1-2; D might be TRBD1 (5 bases). There are 14 residues in the CDR3. V was trimmed by 5 bases and J by 6 bases, leaving 17 bases between them. Germline-derived CDR1 and CDR2 are SGHDT and YYEEEE. The DNA for the CDR3 is TGTGCCAGCAGGGGGACTCCCGAGAGGAATGGCTACACCTTC. It encodes CASRGTPERNGYTF.

The chain employs TRBV6-5 and TRBJ2-3; maybe TRBD1 (6 bases). The CDR3 sequence is 15 residues long. The V end lost 0 bases, the J end lost 6 bases, and 13 bases lay between the germline ends. Germline V CDR1 and CDR2: MNHEY, SVGAGI. CDR3 sequence reads: CASSYSQGFSDTQYF. Written as DNA, the CDR3 is TGTGCCAGCAGTTACTCACAGGGCTTTTCCGATACGCAGTATTTT.

The chain carries TRBV7-9 and TRBJ2-2, with D possibly being TRBD1 (5 bases). Germline lookup yields CDR1 SEHNR and CDR2 FQNEAQ (reference sequence). V was cut by 2 bases and J by 1 base, with 8 bases left in between. CDR3 size: 15 residues. The CDR3, as DNA: TGTGCCAGCAGCTTAATACAGGAGAACACCGGGGAGCTGTTTTTT. Encoded protein: CASSLIQENTGELFF.